A single sample gave rise to the 18 T cell receptor beta chains below, sequenced in a study of blood T cell repertoires in COVID-19. Sequencing used immunoSEQ multiplex PCR; TCRdb keeps in-frame clones, though not all of them. The sample has more than 200,000 clones, 80% to 90% seen once; the top ten hold 2% to 3%. Sequencing was performed on peripheral blood. The receptors were sampled from a woman aged 40 to 50 with active or convalescent COVID-19.

V is TRBV24-1 and J is TRBJ2-1, with TRBD2 matching 11 bases. Germline CDR1 and CDR2: KGHDR and SFDVKD. V shed 0 bases and J 3 bases; nucleotides not matched to a gene: 6. The length of the CDR3 is 18 residues. This CDR3 is CATSDLPTGLADYNEQFF. CDR3 in DNA: TGTGCCACCAGTGATTTGCCAACGGGACTAGCGGACTACAATGAGCAGTTCTTC.

This chain uses TRBV6-4 with TRBJ2-3, with 11 bases aligning to TRBD2. The CDR3 runs 14 residues. Germline V gene data show CDR1 as MRHNA and CDR2 as SNTAGT. Trimming took 5 bases from V and 7 from J; bases not matched to a gene: 5. CDR3 nucleotide sequence: TGTGCCAGCAGTATAGCGGGAGGGCCAAATACGCAGTATTTT. This encodes CASSIAGGPNTQYF.

The rearrangement links TRBV11-3 to TRBJ1-1; 9 nucleotides match TRBD1. V shed 4 bases and J 0 bases; nucleotides not matched to a gene: 12. The CDR3 has 18 residues. Germline assignment: CDR1 SGHNT and CDR2 YENEEA. CDR3 coding DNA: TGTGCCAGCAGCTCAGGGACAGGGAGGGAGTTGATGAACACTGAAGCTTTCTTT. Translated, it gives CASSSGTGRELMNTEAFF.

The chain is built from TRBV13 and TRBJ1-6; tentative D call: TRBD1 (6 bases). Trimming pared 5 bases from V and 10 bases from J, leaving 21 bases between. The CDR3 contains 16 residues. Germline CDR1 is PRHDT and CDR2 is FYEKMQ (reference sequence). The CDR3 is CASSNQGQTGFSPLHF. The CDR3 coding sequence is TGTGCCAGCAGCAATCAGGGTCAGACAGGTTTCTCACCCCTCCACTTT.

The rearrangement links TRBV28 to TRBJ2-7; 11 nucleotides agree with TRBD1. V was clipped by 0 bases and J by 1 base; unmatched bases: 5. Germline CDR1 reads MDHEN; CDR2 reads SYDVKM. This CDR3 is 17 amino acids long. The chain's CDR3 is CASSLWGGTGGSYEQYF. CDR3 in DNA: TGTGCCAGCAGTTTATGGGGAGGGACAGGGGGTTCCTACGAGCAGTACTTC.

The chain employs TRBV7-3 and TRBJ2-2, with D possibly matching TRBD2 (6 bases). There are 16 residues in the CDR3. Germline loops: CDR1 SGHTA, CDR2 FQGTGA. Trimming cost V 2 bases and J 2 bases, with 12 bases left between them. CDR3 nucleotide sequence: TGTGCCAGCAGCTTAGGTGGGGCGGGAAACACCGGGGAGCTGTTTTTT. Amino acids: CASSLGGAGNTGELFF.

This clone is a singleton in its sample. The chain links TRBV5-4 to TRBJ2-1; TRBD2 matches 10 bases. Germline CDR1 reads SGHNT; CDR2 reads YYREEE (reference sequence). After removal of 4 bases from V and 2 bases from J, the junction contained 6 bases not matched to a gene. CDR3 size: 16 residues. CDR3 coding DNA: TGTGCCAGCAGCCTAGGGACTAGCGACGCCTACAATGAGCAGTTCTTC. Translating gives CASSLGTSDAYNEQFF. The full variable domain, its missing parts supplied by reference TRBV5-4 and TRBJ2-1, is ETGVTQSPTHLIKTRGQQVTLRCSSQSGHNTVSWYQQALGQGPQFIFQYYREEENGRGNFPPRFSGLQFPNYSSELNVNALELDDSALYLCASSLGTSDAYNEQFFGPGTRLTVL.

This clone appeared a few times. The V call is TRBV2, the J call TRBJ1-5; 10 nucleotides align to TRBD1. The germline CDR1 and CDR2 sequences are SNHLY and FYNNEI. V dropped 1 base and J dropped 4; count of bases not matched to a gene: 1. The length of the CDR3 is 15 residues. DNA for the CDR3: TGTGCCAGCAGTGAAGAGGGACAGGGGAATCAGCCCCAGCATTTT. This gives the protein CASSEEGQGNQPQHF.

The V and J genes are TRBV25-1 and TRBJ1-1; 7 bases are shared with TRBD1. CDR3 length: 16 amino acids. Germline trimming cut 3 bases from V and 1 base from J; bases unmatched to any gene: 8. CDR1 is MGHDK and CDR2 is SYGVNS in the germline V gene. The CDR3 sequence is CASSDWTGLSNTEAFF. In nucleotides, the CDR3 is TGTGCCAGCAGTGATTGGACAGGACTCTCGAACACTGAAGCTTTCTTT.

The DNA of the CDR3 is TGTGCCAGCAGCTCGGGCGGGTACGAGCAGTACTTC. Translated, it gives CASSSGGYEQYF. The V gene is TRBV5-5, the J gene TRBJ2-7; weak D call: TRBD2 (5 bases). The ends were cut back, 3 bases at V and 4 bases at J, with 8 bases in the middle. The germline V gene encodes CDR1 SGHKS and CDR2 YYEKEE (reference sequence). This CDR3 is built from 12 residues.

The chain combines TRBV2 with TRBJ2-7; tentative D call: TRBD2 (5 bases). Looked up from germline, CDR1 is SNHLY and CDR2 is FYNNEI. The V end was cut by 6 bases, the J end by 7 bases, with 10 bases between. CDR3 length: 11 residues. In DNA form, the CDR3 reads TGTGCCAGCAGCCTAGAGGGAGAGCAGTACTTC. Translation: CASSLEGEQYF.

In this sample, this clone turned up a few times. This chain joins TRBV2 and TRBJ1-6, with D tentatively TRBD1 (6 bases). CDR3 length equals 13 residues. The germline V and J ends were trimmed by 10 bases and 8 bases, with 15 bases remaining between them. The germline gives CDR1 SNHLY, CDR2 FYNNEI. The CDR3 protein is CATSGHLHSPLHF. CDR3 coding DNA: TGTGCCACCTCGGGACACCTCCATTCACCCCTCCACTTT.

The table lists this clone with a few counts. The rearrangement joins TRBV7-8 to TRBJ2-7; TRBD2 matches at 7 bases. In germline, CDR1 is SGHVS, CDR2 FQNEAQ. Losses at the gene ends were 1 base for V and 5 bases for J; bases not matched to a gene: 5. The CDR3 is made up of 14 amino acids. CDR3 nucleotides: TGTGCCAGCAGCTTAGGGCCTAGCGGCCACGAGCAGTACTTC. Translating it yields CASSLGPSGHEQYF. The whole variable domain, filled in from reference TRBV7-8 and TRBJ2-7, reads GAGVSQSPRYKVAKRGQDVALRCDPISGHVSLFWYQQALGQGPEFLTYFQNEAQLDKSGLPSDRFFAERPEGSVSTLKIQRTQQEDSAVYLCASSLGPSGHEQYFGPGTRLTVT.

This rearrangement joins TRBV4-1 to TRBJ1-2, with D possibly matching TRBD1 (5 bases). Germline V gives CDR1 MGHRA, CDR2 YSYEKL. The CDR3 covers 15 residues. V lost 4 bases and J 0 bases, leaving 12 bases between the germline ends. CDR3 DNA sequence: TGCGCCAGCAGCCCCCGTGACAGCGCTAACTATGGCTACACCTTC. Translating gives CASSPRDSANYGYTF.

V usage is TRBV2 and J usage is TRBJ2-1; D perhaps matches TRBD2 (6 bases). Per the germline V gene, CDR1 is SNHLY and CDR2 is FYNNEI. Between the trimmed V and J ends, which lost 6 bases and 13 bases, there was a span of 10 bases. This CDR3 spans 10 amino acids. CDR3 DNA: TGTGCCAGCAGGGGGAGGTTTCAGTTCTTC. Translation: CASRGRFQFF.

The rearrangement links TRBV6-6 to TRBJ1-6; D possibly corresponds to TRBD1 (6 bases). V lost 4 bases and J 5 bases, leaving 12 bases between the germline ends. The CDR3 loop spans 15 amino acids. CDR1 MNHNY and CDR2 SVGAGI come from the germline V gene (reference sequence). The CDR3 DNA sequence: TGTGCCAGCAGTTGGGCAGGGGATAATAATTCACCCCTCCACTTT. Protein product: CASSWAGDNNSPLHF.

The chain carries TRBV19 and TRBJ2-1; TRBD2 aligns across 13 bases. The V gene end was trimmed by 5 bases and the J gene end by 4 bases; junction bases not matched to a gene: 8. Germline V gives CDR1 LNHDA, CDR2 SQIVND (reference sequence). The CDR3 spans 17 residues. Here the CDR3 DNA reads TGTGCCAGTAGTGCCGGACTAGCGGGAGCATCTTACAATGAGCAGTTCTTC. Protein product: CASSAGLAGASYNEQFF.

V usage is TRBV2 and J usage is TRBJ2-2; the match to TRBD2 covers 8 bases. The length of the CDR3 is 13 residues. The trim removed 6 bases at V and 6 bases at J, leaving 3 bases unmatched. Germline assignment: CDR1 SNHLY and CDR2 FYNNEI. The CDR3 sequence is CASRRGVAGELFF. CDR3 in DNA: TGTGCCAGCAGGCGGGGGGTTGCCGGGGAGCTGTTTTTT. Full variable domain (outside the CDR3, taken from reference TRBV2 and TRBJ2-2): EPEVTQTPSHQVTQMGQEVILRCVPISNHLYFYWYRQILGQKVEFLVSFYNNEISEKSEIFDDQFSVERPDGSNFTLKIRSTKLEDSAMYFCASRRGVAGELFFGEGSRLTVL.